The 13 T cell receptor beta chains reported below all come from one sample, sequenced in a study of blood T cell repertoires in COVID-19. The assay was immunoSEQ multiplex PCR, and TCRdb's table has in-frame clones only and misses some. The table lists around 280,000 clones, approximately 83% of them singletons. Material: peripheral blood. These receptors all stem from a woman in her twenties or thirties who had recovered from COVID-19.

V is TRBV2 and J is TRBJ1-1; the D is unclear. CDR3 size: 14 residues. Germline values: CDR1 SNHLY, CDR2 FYNNEI. Trimming pared 5 bases from V and 1 base from J, leaving 11 bases between. The CDR3 region is CASSPGPRNTEAFF. In DNA form, the CDR3 reads TGTGCCAGCAGTCCCGGTCCTAGGAACACTGAAGCTTTCTTT.

The CDR3 region is CASSLTSGVDNEQFF. The CDR3 coding sequence is TGCGCCAGCAGCTTGACTAGCGGGGTGGACAATGAGCAGTTCTTC. This chain links TRBV5-1 with TRBJ2-1, with TRBD2 identical over 10 bases. This CDR3 comprises 15 residues. J lost 5 bases, V lost 1 base, and 3 bases had no gene match. In germline, CDR1 is SGHRS, CDR2 YFSETQ.

The chain is built from TRBV5-4 and TRBJ2-3; 7 bases map to TRBD1. The V gene end was trimmed by 3 bases and the J gene end by 0 bases; junction bases not matched to a gene: 4. This CDR3 has 15 residues. Germline CDR1 and CDR2: SGHNT and YYREEE (reference sequence). The CDR3 nucleotides read TGTGCCAGCAGCTACGGACAGGCGAGCACAGATACGCAGTATTTT. Its translation: CASSYGQASTDTQYF.

This clone was seen just once. The rearrangement links TRBV13 to TRBJ2-1; D not resolved. The V end lost 5 bases, the J end lost 5 bases, and 10 bases lay between the germline ends. The CDR3 sequence is 13 residues long. The germline CDR1 and CDR2 sequences are PRHDT and FYEKMQ (reference sequence). The CDR3 region has the DNA TGTGCCAGCAGCCCAATAAGCCACAATGAGCAGTTCTTC. Its translation is CASSPISHNEQFF.

This chain links TRBV29-1 with TRBJ2-7, with D possibly being TRBD1 (6 bases). The CDR3 is made up of 12 amino acids. The V end lost 6 bases, the J end lost 0 bases, and 9 bases lay between the germline ends. From germline, CDR1 is SQVTM and CDR2 ANQGSEA. DNA for the CDR3: TGCAGCGTGCTGGACAGCTCCTACGAGCAGTACTTC. It yields the protein CSVLDSSYEQYF.

This chain joins TRBV19 and TRBJ2-1; TRBD1 aligns across 7 bases. The CDR3 sequence is 15 residues long. CDR1 and CDR2 from the germline V gene are LNHDA and SQIVND (reference sequence). After removal of 5 bases from V and 8 bases from J, the junction contained 12 bases not matched to a gene. For the CDR3, the DNA is TGTGCCAGTAGTCTCAAGACATACAGGGGCGATGAGCAGTTCTTC. It encodes CASSLKTYRGDEQFF.

The rearrangement links TRBV7-2 to TRBJ2-7; 7 bases line up with TRBD2. The V and J ends lost 2 bases and 2 bases, in that order; junction bases with no gene match: 12. The CDR3 covers 17 residues. CDR1 is SGHTA, CDR2 FQGNSA, per germline. The CDR3 region has the DNA TGTGCCAGCAGCTTAATCGGGGCCGGGACTACTCCCTACGAGCAGTACTTC. As protein: CASSLIGAGTTPYEQYF.

V and J are TRBV20-1 and TRBJ2-3; TRBD2 matches 12 bases. The CDR3 contains 14 residues. V lost 6 bases, J lost 5 bases, and 6 bases stayed unmatched. The V gene's germline CDR1 is DFQATT and CDR2 SNEGSKA (reference sequence). DNA of the CDR3: TGCAGTGCCAGTCTAGCGGGAGGGGTAGATACGCAGTATTTT. Translation: CSASLAGGVDTQYF.

The chain is built from TRBV7-3 and TRBJ2-5; D is undetermined. CDR3 length: 12 residues. Germline CDR1 reads SGHTA; CDR2 reads FQGTGA. The germline V and J ends were trimmed by 5 bases and 5 bases, with 9 bases remaining between them. CDR3 nucleotide sequence: TGTGCCAGCAGCCCCCTCGGGGAGACCCAGTACTTC. It encodes CASSPLGETQYF.

CDR3 DNA sequence: TGCGCCAGCAGCTTGGGTGACAGGGGCATGAACACTGAAGCTTTCTTT. It encodes CASSLGDRGMNTEAFF. This chain joins TRBV5-1 and TRBJ1-1, with 8 bases identical to TRBD1. The CDR3 sequence is 16 residues long. V trimming: 0 bases; J trimming: 0 bases; junction bases outside the gene matches: 4. The germline V gene has CDR1 SGHRS and CDR2 YFSETQ. Looking up the rest from reference TRBV5-1 and TRBJ1-1 gives the full variable domain: KAGVTQTPRYLIKTRGQQVTLSCSPISGHRSVSWYQQTPGQGLQFLFEYFSETQRNKGNFPGRFSGRQFSNSRSEMNVSTLELGDSALYLCASSLGDRGMNTEAFFGQGTRLTVV.

The chain couples TRBV27 to TRBJ1-6; D is undetermined. Germline values: CDR1 MNHEY, CDR2 SMNVEV (reference sequence). The ends were cut back, 8 bases at V and 0 bases at J, with 14 bases in the middle. The CDR3 spans 16 residues. The CDR3 sequence: CASRDTIRSYNSPLHF. The CDR3 region has the DNA TGTGCCAGCCGAGACACCATCCGCTCCTATAATTCACCCCTCCACTTT.

The rearrangement links TRBV6-1 to TRBJ1-2; D may be TRBD1 (6 bases). Trimming removed 2 bases from V and 6 bases from J, with 13 bases in between. The CDR3 runs to 14 residues. Germline V lookup: CDR1 MNHNS, CDR2 SASEGT. CDR3: CASSEPGVGDGYTF. CDR3 nucleotide sequence: TGTGCCAGCAGTGAACCAGGGGTGGGCGATGGCTACACCTTC.

The V call is TRBV14, the J call TRBJ2-1, with 8 bases lining up with TRBD1. From germline, CDR1 is SGHDN and CDR2 FVKESK. The CDR3 loop spans 16 amino acids. Trimming at V came to 1 base and at J to 5 bases, leaving 7 bases not matched to a gene. The chain's CDR3 is CASSQAYRGYNNEQFF. For the CDR3, the DNA is TGTGCCAGCAGCCAAGCTTACAGGGGGTACAACAATGAGCAGTTCTTC.